This entry features one T cell receptor (beta chain) sequence. No antigen is known for it. Naive CD8 isolation took CD45RO-negative cells positively selected for CCR7 and excluded terminally differentiated effector memory CD45RA+ cells. All donors were healthy HIV-negative adults lacking recent acute infections or vaccinations. The CDR3 extends over 15 amino acids. Germline values: CDR1 LNHDA, CDR2 SQIVND (reference sequence). The V end lost 3 bases, the J end lost 3 bases, and 15 bases lay between the germline ends. The source of the sample is a study of shared clonotypes between healthy human individuals. In the original processing: With immunoSEQ giving junction-only sequences and no quality scores, filtering differed. Profiling relied on immunoSEQ multiplex PCR, and the TCRdb table lists in-frame clones only, not all of them. V, J and clone size were drawn from that table, and D and trimming were deduced from the DNA. This sample has fewer than 850,000 clones, with about 97% found just once.

Study observations and caveats: Clonotypes shared by all four sorted-subset donors had higher generation probabilities than non-shared clonotypes.

The source material was naive CD8+ T cells sorted from blood. The J gene is TRBJ2-7, the V gene TRBV19; a weak D match, TRBD2 (7 bases). The receptor was isolated from a man between 25 and 39 years old in good health. The CDR3 DNA is TGTGCCAGTAGTATCCAGGGGCCTAGCGGCTACGAGCAGTACTTC. Translating it yields CASSIQGPSGYEQYF.